Sequencing of this TCR beta chain was carried out in a study of regulatory T cells in long-lasting Graves disease (dated by TCRdb to the early 2020s). Notes on the research overall: Patients with newly diagnosed Graves' disease had been on antithyroid drugs for under 3 months. Peripheral blood TCR sequencing and RNA sequencing compared persistent Graves' disease patients with newly diagnosed Graves' disease patients. The study took place in China and was registered as a clinical trial. TCR sequencing covered roughly 13 persistent and roughly 20 newly diagnosed Graves' disease patients, some 33 samples in total.

CDR1 and CDR2 (SGHVS, FNYEAQ) derive from the germline V gene. The trim is 4 bases for V and 2 bases for J, with a gap of 12 bases between the germline ends. The cysteine opens and the phenylalanine closes a CDR3 of 14 amino acids. Just CDR3 DNA is preserved here, 42 bases in frame from base 1. Sample time point, as interpreted from the label and publication: newly diagnosed GD, antithyroid drugs for less than 3 months. For both TCR sequencing and RNA sequencing, RNA was extracted from PBMCs in TRIzol. Graves' disease was diagnosed according to American Thyroid Association guidelines. The patients came from an endocrinology department in Xi'an, China. From each patient, about 9.7 milliliters of peripheral blood was collected into an EDTA anticoagulant tube. Ficoll Paque Plus density gradient separation was used to isolate PBMCs, and no additional T cell sorting was done. An Agilent 2100 Bioanalyzer and agarose gel were used to assess RNA quality, and a NanoDrop 2000 was used to measure RNA concentration.

Receptor amplification or capture employed multiplex PCR. The sequencer listed for this sample is Illumina HiSeq 4000. To build TCR beta libraries, CDR3 regions were amplified by Arm-PCR using iRepertoire HTBI primers. PCR products were gel purified before sequencing. The paper's data handling went like this. A total of under 80 TRBV and under 15 TRBJ segments were identified across samples and were used for gene usage analysis of CDR3 amino acid clonotypes. COPE and FqMerger were used to merge the filtered high-quality paired reads into contigs. BLAST was used to align contigs to IMGT TRBV, TRBD and TRBJ reference genes, with CDR3 defined following IMGT. Highly expanded clones were defined as clonotypes with a frequency above 0.1%. Shannon entropy was used to measure repertoire diversity, and the Gini coefficient was used to measure V-J evenness. Public clonotypes were defined as clonotypes shared by more than one individual. The raw public reads went through TCRdb reprocessing: fastp at Q25, MiXCR clone calling, in-frame beta chains kept. Rows merge per CDR3 protein into single entries with the most common DNA and genes. TCRdb's processing, not the authors', yielded these V and J calls. The sample yields hundreds of thousands of distinct CDR3 sequences; roughly 16% were counted once. Approximately 25% of the sample lies in the top ten.

On this clonotype: Its specific antigen is unknown. No per-base quality is available; no much larger clone lies one base away.

Study-wide findings and limitations: Compared with newly diagnosed patients, patients with persistent Graves' disease had lower TCR Shannon entropy and fewer highly expanded clones, which suggests clonal expansion. Persistent disease showed preferential use of TRBV28, TRBJ1-2 and TRBJ2-5, whereas newly diagnosed disease favored TRBV20-1 and TRBJ2-1. As a limitation, the authors acknowledged that the small sample size may reduce accuracy. The study examined only peripheral blood because the primary lesion, thyroid tissue, could not be accessed. More public clonotypes were shared among persistent patients (fewer than 3,000) than among newly diagnosed patients (more than 950). Sequencing and analysis were restricted to the TCR beta chain.

The data also belong to a second study, concerning T cells in Graves' hyperthyroidism and ophthalmopathy. As the second study states: Graves' hyperthyroidism was defined as stable when no progression to ophthalmopathy occurred over 18 months of follow-up. Hyperthyroidism patients were aged 18 to 65 years and newly diagnosed, with disease duration of less than 2 months. Patients with uncontrolled infections, other autoimmune diseases, pregnancy or lactation were excluded. Diagnoses were based on clinical symptoms, serum thyroxine and TRAb, thyroid ultrasound and orbital computed tomography. A first-round RT-PCR of the TCR CDR3 used the HTBI primer set with the Qiagen OneStep RT-PCR kit. Most expanded thyroid clonotypes (frequency above 0.001) were also found in blood, which suggests that blood repertoires may mirror thyroid immune responses. A model built on a 13 V-J signature distinguished ophthalmopathy from stable hyperthyroidism, reaching around 87% sensitivity and 81.08% specificity in cross-validation and 80%/75% in testing. In validation, the model predicted progression to ophthalmopathy with over 65% sensitivity and around 72% specificity, a median of about six months before onset. To identify distinguishing TCR V-J signatures, a discovery cohort of around 98 patients was used, comprising fewer than 45 with Graves' ophthalmopathy and 57 with stable Graves' hyperthyroidism. Whether ophthalmopathy could be predicted prospectively was tested in an independent validation cohort made up of approximately 19 hyperthyroidism patients plus 17 patients who later progressed to ophthalmopathy. The roughly 100 discovery patients were randomly divided into training and test sets at a 7:3 ratio. Thyroid tissue and blood T-cell repertoires from six Graves' hyperthyroidism patients were also compared in the study. Once sampling was done, hyperthyroidism patients were given methimazole at a starting dose of 30 mg daily, whereas ophthalmopathy patients were given high-dose intravenous methylprednisolone. A second multiplex PCR round built the libraries, followed by size selection and purification. Sequencing of the libraries was done on an Illumina HiSeq2000 using paired-end 100 bp reads. SOAPnuke was used to process the raw data, throwing out any read that contained adapters or uncalled bases, had a mean Phred below 15, or lacked an exact constant-primer or identifier match. High-quality paired reads were merged with COPE v1.2.5, and unique nucleotide sequences were defined as clonotypes. MiTCR v1.1 was used to align the clonotypes against IMGT TRBV, TRBD and TRBJ reference segments. The analysis was restricted to V-J combinations with a frequency above 0.0001, which together covered around 99% of the repertoires. A TCS score was defined as the ratio between F50 (clonal expansion) and ExV (chaos), using BLOSUM62-based TCRdist between CDR3 peptides within each V-J. Welch's t-statistics and random forest reduced several hundred V-J features to 10 to 15, which were used in a naive Bayes classifier (R e1071). No statistical method was used to fix the sample size in advance, and group allocation was not hidden from the investigators. The paper describes TCR Vbeta CDR3 sequencing of some 130 peripheral blood samples, made up of 43 ophthalmopathy patients, roughly 72 hyperthyroidism patients and around 17 progressor patients.

This chain is built from TRBV7-6 and TRBJ2-7; TRBD1 could be the D gene, as 6 bases match. Specimen: peripheral blood mononuclear cells (PBMCs), collected at new diagnosis, from a patient treated with antithyroid drugs. This receptor was obtained from a woman aged 35-60 years with Graves disease. Donor details come from another sample of the same person, matched by shared clones. The base sequence is TGTGCCAGCAGCTCTAGACAGGCTCCCTACGAGCAGTACTTC. It translates as CASSSRQAPYEQYF.